Shown below are 10 T cell receptor beta chains from a single sample sequenced in a study of T cells in Graves' hyperthyroidism and ophthalmopathy. RNA transcripts yielded amplified TCR beta CDR3 regions. Using the HTBI primer set, a first-round RT-PCR was run on the TCR CDR3. TCRdb recomputed calls from the multiplex PCR reads with MiXCR, one row per CDR3 protein. The table shows 300,000 to 400,000 distinct CDR3 sequences, with approximately 18% occurring only once. The sequencing sample was made of blood. These receptor sequences come from a woman aged 50 to 60 with Graves' hyperthyroidism.

The V gene is TRBV20-1, the J gene TRBJ1-5; a weak D match, TRBD1 (6 bases). Trimming cost V 6 bases and J 4 bases, with 13 bases left between them. This CDR3 contains 13 residues. CDR1 DFQATT and CDR2 SNEGSKA come from the germline V gene (reference sequence). CDR3 residues: CSARGGANQPQHF. DNA for the CDR3: TGCAGTGCCCGCGGGGGGGCGAATCAGCCCCAGCATTTT.

The chain recombines TRBV20-1 with TRBJ2-3; 16 nucleotides line up with TRBD2. V gave up 4 bases and J gave up 1 base; unmatched junction bases: 14. CDR1 and CDR2 from the germline V gene are DFQATT and SNEGSKA (reference sequence). The CDR3 runs to 20 residues. The CDR3 nucleotides are TGCAGTGCTAATCAACCGGGACTAGCGGGAGGGCCGTCGGGCACAGATACGCAGTATTTT. Its translation: CSANQPGLAGGPSGTDTQYF.

In the case of this clonotype: A much larger clone differs from this one at a single base, so this may be a read error. The chain couples TRBV28 to TRBJ2-7; no firm D call. The V and J ends lost 5 bases and 1 base respectively, with 9 bases between them. The CDR3 sequence is 13 residues long. Germline CDR1 and CDR2: MDHEN and SYDVKM. CDR3 residues: CASSVRGSYEQYF. CDR3 bases: TGTGCCAGCAGTGTACGAGGATCCTACGAGCAGTACTTC.

This clonotype has a count of ten or more. This chain connects TRBV20-1 to TRBJ2-7, with 12 bases matching TRBD2. Germline V gene lookup returns CDR1 DFQATT and CDR2 SNEGSKA (reference sequence). J was trimmed by 6 bases and V by 5 bases; bases with no gene match: 8. The CDR3 is 14 amino acids. DNA of the CDR3: TGCAGTGCTCCAAGTCCGGGACTAGCGGGCGAGCAGTACTTC. Amino acids: CSAPSPGLAGEQYF.

On this clonotype itself: A much more abundant neighbour one base away suggests this may be a read error. The gene calls are TRBV7-8 and TRBJ2-3, with 7 positions matching TRBD2. Looked up from germline, CDR1 is SGHVS and CDR2 is FQNEAQ. J gave up 6 bases and V 5 bases, and 11 bases lay outside the gene matches. The CDR3 length is 15 residues. This CDR3 is CASSQEAGLVDTQYF. The CDR3 DNA is TGTGCCAGCAGCCAAGAAGCGGGGCTCGTGGATACGCAGTATTTT. Based on the CDR3 plus reference TRBV7-8 and TRBJ2-3, the full variable domain is GAGVSQSPRYKVAKRGQDVALRCDPISGHVSLFWYQQALGQGPEFLTYFQNEAQLDKSGLPSDRFFAERPEGSVSTLKIQRTQQEDSAVYLCASSQEAGLVDTQYFGPGTRLTVL.

This clonotype was counted a few times. The V gene is TRBV12-3 or TRBV12-4, the J gene TRBJ1-1; perhaps TRBD1 as D (5 bases). The V end lost 1 base, the J end lost 3 bases, and 9 bases lay between the germline ends. This CDR3 contains 14 residues. CDR3 bases: TGTGCCAGCAGTTTAGGGGTGGGGGACACTGAAGCTTTCTTT. It translates to CASSLGVGDTEAFF.

The chain couples TRBV6-1 to TRBJ2-2, with 8 positions matching TRBD2. The CDR3 runs 14 residues. The junction had 5 bases not matched to a gene; V was cut back by 5 bases and J by 6 bases. CDR1 is MNHNS and CDR2 is SASEGT in the germline V gene. The DNA of the CDR3 is TGTGCCAGCAGTCGGGGACTAGACCCCGGGGAGCTGTTTTTT. Protein sequence: CASSRGLDPGELFF.

This clonotype has ten or more counts. The V call is TRBV5-1, the J call TRBJ1-1, with 7 bases lining up with TRBD1. This CDR3 contains 15 residues. Germline V gives CDR1 SGHRS, CDR2 YFSETQ. V lost 4 bases, J lost 0 bases, and 6 bases stayed unmatched. The CDR3 coding sequence is TGCGCCAGCAGCGGTTCCGGGACAGTGAACACTGAAGCTTTCTTT. Amino acid sequence: CASSGSGTVNTEAFF.

This clonotype was counted many times. This chain connects TRBV6-2 or TRBV6-3 to TRBJ2-7; 7 bases map to TRBD1. Losses at the gene ends were 5 bases for V and 3 bases for J; bases not matched to a gene: 10. In germline, CDR1 is MNHEY, CDR2 SVGEGT. The CDR3 is 15 amino acids. DNA for the CDR3: TGTGCCAGCAGTCCGCTTGGACAGGCGAACTACGAGCAGTACGTC. The encoded protein is CASSPLGQANYEQYV.

This clonotype was seen a few times. This chain links TRBV6-1 with TRBJ2-3; a weak D match, TRBD1 (5 bases). The CDR3 has 12 residues. Between the trimmed V and J ends, which lost 6 bases and 2 bases, there was a span of 6 bases. Germline V gene sequence: CDR1 MNHNS, CDR2 SASEGT. The CDR3 DNA reads TGTGCCAGCAGGGACACCACAGATACGCAGTATTTT. Its translation: CASRDTTDTQYF.